The rows below give T cell receptor beta chains drawn from one sample of a study of T-cell reconstitution after alpha-beta-depleted transplantation in children. TCRdb passed the PCR reads through MiXCR, listing each CDR3 protein once. Of around 370,000 distinct CDR3 sequences listed, around 10% are singletons. This sample comprised PBMCs from the stem cell graft donor, obtained from the stem cell graft. The receptor set was obtained from a human donor who donated a stem cell graft to a child with acute lymphoblastic leukemia. CDR3s include the opening cysteine and the closing phenylalanine or tryptophan. Fields, in order: J gene, V gene, CDR3 protein.

TRBJ1-1	TRBV4-3	CASSQDQGRTEAFF
TRBJ2-5	TRBV3-1	CASSRGTSDQETQYF
TRBJ2-5	TRBV5-1	CASSLAFRTSGSRETQYF
TRBJ1-1	TRBV5-1	CASSFGTGTEAFF
TRBJ2-1	TRBV20-1	CSARPTSSGYNEQFF
TRBJ2-2	TRBV30	CAWSRTDAGELFF
TRBJ1-1	TRBV2	CASRMNTEAFF
TRBJ1-2	TRBV20-1	CSARDGQGYYGYTF
TRBJ2-6	TRBV7-2	CASRGGGTGANVLTF
TRBJ1-4	TRBV7-9	CASSFNTGTVEKLFF
TRBJ2-7	TRBV7-2	CASSLAAGLAGSYEQYF
TRBJ2-7	TRBV9	CASSGPSPEQYF
TRBJ2-5	TRBV12-3/TRBV12-4	CASSLSDFSGPLQETQYF
TRBJ1-5	TRBV28	CASSLKVRGLGNQPQHF
TRBJ2-5	TRBV20-1	CSARGPSAQETQYF
TRBJ2-3	TRBV20-1	CSAYRQGRPDTQYF
TRBJ2-2	TRBV5-5	CASSSRQTGLNTGELFF
TRBJ2-7	TRBV7-2	CASSKEVGGLSSYEQYF
TRBJ2-7	TRBV4-3	CASSQDFPRGWKYEQYF
TRBJ2-3	TRBV5-6	CASSLGLGTDTQYF